One and the same sample provided the 12 T cell receptor beta chains below, sequenced in a study of patients and donors after allogeneic stem cell transplantation. A single record per CDR3 protein comes from TCRdb applying MiXCR to the RT-PCR reads. The data contain 150,000 to 250,000 distinct CDR3 sequences, less than 45% of them singletons. The sequenced sample was blood, either unsorted or a sorted T cell fraction (not recorded which). The receptors were gathered from a human donor who was either an allogeneic HSCT recipient or a stem cell or donor lymphocyte infusion donor (not recorded which). It is not recorded whose cells these are; they may come from a transplant donor.

This clonotype was picked up a small number of times. The chain combines TRBV4-3 with TRBJ1-2; perhaps TRBD1 as D (6 bases). V lost 1 base, J lost 1 base, and 7 bases lay in between. This CDR3 region has 14 residues. The V gene's germline CDR1 is LGHNA and CDR2 YSLEER. The CDR3 region is CASSQGTVNYGYTF. The CDR3 bases are TGCGCCAGCAGCCAAGGGACAGTTAACTATGGCTACACCTTC.

The chain joins TRBV7-2 to TRBJ1-1, with D maybe TRBD1 (5 bases). This CDR3 has 15 amino acids. V was shortened by 1 base and J by 7 bases, with 16 bases between the two germline ends. The germline CDR1 and CDR2 sequences are SGHTA and FQGNSA. CDR3: CASSLGPGGFNEAFF. CDR3 DNA: TGTGCCAGCAGCTTAGGACCCGGGGGATTTAATGAAGCTTTCTTT.

This chain's CDR3 is CASSYLPDSARDQYF. The CDR3 DNA follows: TGTGCCAGCAGTTACCTCCCCGACTCGGCGCGGGATCAGTACTTC. The J gene is TRBJ2-5, the V gene TRBV6-5; D is perhaps TRBD2 (6 bases). The CDR3 has 15 residues. V was shortened by 2 bases and J by 11 bases, with 21 bases between the two germline ends. The germline V gene has CDR1 MNHEY and CDR2 SVGAGI.

This chain connects TRBV29-1 to TRBJ2-5; the D gene could be TRBD1 or TRBD2 (5 bases each). Trimming left V 8 bases short and J 2 bases short, with 12 bases between. The CDR3 consists of 12 residues. Germline V gene data show CDR1 as SQVTM and CDR2 as ANQGSEA. The CDR3 bases are TGCAGCTTAGGGGACGGACAAGAGACCCAGTACTTC. Translating it yields CSLGDGQETQYF.

This chain uses TRBV5-8 with TRBJ2-1; 11 positions agree with TRBD2. Germline lookup yields CDR1 SGHTS and CDR2 YDEGEE. This CDR3 is 15 amino acids long. V dropped 3 bases and J dropped 5; count of bases not matched to a gene: 4. CDR3: CASSSGTSGDNEQFF. DNA for the CDR3: TGTGCCAGCAGCTCCGGGACTAGCGGAGACAATGAGCAGTTCTTC.

This chain connects TRBV12-3 or TRBV12-4 to TRBJ2-5, with 7 positions matching TRBD1. V shed 7 bases and J 5 bases; nucleotides not matched to a gene: 16. CDR3 length: 16 amino acids. In DNA, the CDR3 is TGTGCCAGCACCAAAGGCGATAAGGGGGCTAGTGAGACCCAGTACTTC. Amino acid sequence: CASTKGDKGASETQYF.

The chain links TRBV9 to TRBJ2-1, with 9 bases identical to TRBD2. With V trimmed by 4 bases and J by 7 bases, 12 bases remained unmatched. This CDR3 has 16 amino acids. Germline assignment: CDR1 SGDLS and CDR2 YYNGEE. CDR3 nucleotide sequence: TGTGCCAGCAGCCCCCGACTAGCGGACCGGCGTAATGAGCAGTTCTTC. Translated, it gives CASSPRLADRRNEQFF.

V and J are TRBV27 and TRBJ2-2, with no clear D. V gave up 7 bases and J gave up 4 bases, with 16 bases separating them. CDR3 size: 15 residues. Germline CDR1 MNHEY, CDR2 SMNVEV (reference sequence). In DNA, the CDR3 is TGTGCCAGCACCATAAGCCCCTGGGGCACCGGGGAGCTGTTTTTT. Amino acids: CASTISPWGTGELFF.

This clonotype was detected a few times. CDR3: CASSYPEGSGRAKEQFF. Written as DNA, the CDR3 is TGTGCCAGCAGTTACCCCGAGGGTAGCGGGAGGGCCAAAGAGCAGTTCTTC. V and J are TRBV6-2 or TRBV6-3 and TRBJ2-1; the match to TRBD2 covers 11 bases. The CDR3 runs to 17 residues. From germline, CDR1 is MNHEY and CDR2 SVGEGT. The V gene end was trimmed by 2 bases and the J gene end by 10 bases; junction bases not matched to a gene: 13.

The chain combines TRBV5-5 with TRBJ1-2; D unresolved. The germline V gene encodes CDR1 SGHKS and CDR2 YYEKEE (reference sequence). V lost 6 bases and J 4 bases, leaving 10 bases between the germline ends. This CDR3 contains 12 residues. The CDR3 DNA reads as TGTGCCAGCATAGGCAACACCTATGGCTACACCTTC. Translated, it gives CASIGNTYGYTF. The complete variable domain, with remaining parts taken from reference TRBV5-5 and TRBJ1-2, reads DAGVTQSPTHLIKTRGQQVTLRCSPISGHKSVSWYQQVLGQGPQFIFQYYEKEERGRGNFPDRFSARQFPNYSSELNVNALLLGDSALYLCASIGNTYGYTFGSGTRLTVV.

The V and J genes are TRBV19 and TRBJ2-1; perhaps TRBD2 as D (5 bases). Germline V gene sequence: CDR1 LNHDA, CDR2 SQIVND (reference sequence). The CDR3 consists of 15 residues. The germline V and J ends were trimmed by 10 bases and 0 bases, with 16 bases remaining between them. CDR3 sequence (DNA): TGTGCCACAAGGAGGTATGGGGACTCCTACAATGAGCAGTTCTTC. Protein product: CATRRYGDSYNEQFF.

This chain joins TRBV20-1 and TRBJ2-7, with 9 bases that match TRBD2. Germline CDR1 and CDR2: DFQATT and SNEGSKA (reference sequence). The V segment lost 4 bases and the J segment 0 bases; nucleotides outside the gene matches: 7. The CDR3 loop spans 15 amino acids. CDR3 sequence reads: CSATPSGMSSYEQYF. The CDR3 DNA reads as TGCAGTGCTACTCCTAGCGGGATGAGCTCCTACGAGCAGTACTTC.